This is a list of T cell receptor beta chains from one sample in a study of technical replicates of blood from a handful of donors. Profiled with immunoSEQ multiplex PCR; TCRdb holds only in-frame clones, not every one. The sample records tens of thousands of clones, roughly 90% being singletons. The sequenced material came from T cells isolated from PBMCs. Every receptor here comes from a human donor in good health. The CDR3 runs from the conserved cysteine through the conserved F or W. A D gene is named only where the DNA matches it firmly. A clone size is listed for some rows: how often the clone was seen (once, few, many), or a class if it is expanded.

J,V,D,size,DNA,CDR3
TRBJ1-2,TRBV7-9,-,-,TGTGCCAGCAGCTTAGGCACAATTAACTATGGCTACACCTTC,CASSLGTINYGYTF
TRBJ1-5,TRBV4-2,-,-,TGTGCCAGCAGCCAAGCGAGTAGCGTATATCAGCCCCAGCATTTT,CASSQASSVYQPQHF
TRBJ1-2,TRBV19,-,-,TGTGCCAGTAGTATAGTCGACTCACCCTATGGCTACACCTTC,CASSIVDSPYGYTF
TRBJ2-7,TRBV4-3,TRBD1,-,TGCGCCAGCAGCCAGACGACAGGGGCGTTCTACGAGCAGTACTTC,CASSQTTGAFYEQYF
TRBJ1-2,TRBV19,-,few,TGTGCCAGTAGTATGGTTGCAGGTAGCTATGGCTACACCTTC,CASSMVAGSYGYTF
TRBJ1-1,TRBV30,TRBD1,medium-sized,TGTGCCTGGAGTGTACAGGGGGCGGAAGCTTTCTTT,CAWSVQGAEAFF
TRBJ2-4,TRBV19,-,-,TGTGCCAGTAGTATAGCGGTTAATGGTGAAAACATTCAGTACTTC,CASSIAVNGENIQYF
TRBJ1-2,TRBV6-5,TRBD1,-,TGTGCCAGCAGGCCCGCCGGGACAGTCGGTGGCTACACCTTC,CASRPAGTVGGYTF
TRBJ2-1,TRBV27,-,-,TGTGCCAGCAGTTTTGTCCAGGGAGGCAATGAGCAGTTCTTC,CASSFVQGGNEQFF
TRBJ2-1,TRBV14,-,-,TGTGCCAGCAGCCAATGGGGGGATAACAATGAGCAGTTCTTC,CASSQWGDNNEQFF
TRBJ2-7,TRBV5-6,TRBD2,-,TGTGCCAGCAGCCCGGGACTAGCGGATTACTACGAGCAGTACTTC,CASSPGLADYYEQYF
TRBJ1-5,TRBV2,-,-,TGTGCCAGCATGGGTTCCGGGAATCAGCCCCAGCATTTT,CASMGSGNQPQHF
TRBJ2-3,TRBV4-2,TRBD2,-,TGTGCCAGCAGCCAAGATGATACCTCTAGCGGGAGGTCAGATACGCAGTATTTT,CASSQDDTSSGRSDTQYF
TRBJ2-6,TRBV5-1,-,medium-sized,TGCGCCAGCAGCTTGAATGGGGGCATGGTGGCCAACGTCCTGACTTTC,CASSLNGGMVANVLTF
TRBJ2-7,TRBV5-6,-,-,TGTGCCAGCAGCTTCCCAGGATCCTACGAGCAGTACTTC,CASSFPGSYEQYF
TRBJ2-7,TRBV10-3,-,-,TGTGCCATCAGTTCTCTCGGCTACGAGCAGTACTTC,CAISSLGYEQYF
TRBJ2-1,TRBV27,-,-,TGTGCCAGCAGTTTATCGGCCGGGACACCCTACAATGAGCAGTTCTTC,CASSLSAGTPYNEQFF
TRBJ1-2,TRBV6-5,TRBD1,-,TGTGCCAGCAGTTACAGAGACAGGGGGCGGTTTACCTTC,CASSYRDRGRFTF
TRBJ2-3,TRBV28,TRBD2,-,TGTGCCGCGAGGACTAGCGGCACAGATACGCAGTATTTT,CAARTSGTDTQYF
TRBJ2-7,TRBV6-1,TRBD2,-,TGTGCCAGCAGTGAAGCGGCTAGCGGGAGTTACGAGCAGTACTTC,CASSEAASGSYEQYF
TRBJ2-7,TRBV2,-,-,TGTGCCAGCAGTTCGGACAGCGAGCAGTACTTC,CASSSDSEQYF
TRBJ2-3,TRBV5-4,-,-,TGTGCCAGCAGCGTGGACACCTCTAGCACAGATACGCAGTATTTT,CASSVDTSSTDTQYF
TRBJ2-7,TRBV4-3,-,once,TGCGCCAGCAGCCAAGATCTTGAGGCCTACGAGCAGTACTTC,CASSQDLEAYEQYF
TRBJ1-2,TRBV28,-,-,TGTGCCAGCCTTAGTGGCAGCAGGAACTATGGCTACACCTTC,CASLSGSRNYGYTF
TRBJ1-1,TRBV7-8,-,-,TGTGCCAGCAGCTTACCCCGTGGGGGGGGCCCTGAAGCTTTCTTT,CASSLPRGGGPEAFF
TRBJ2-4,TRBV7-9,TRBD2,-,TGTGCCAGCGGCCGATCAGCGGGACTGGGCACCAAAAACATTCAGTACTTC,CASGRSAGLGTKNIQYF
TRBJ1-1,TRBV29-1,TRBD1,once,TGCAGCGTTGGTGGGGGACAGGCCGTGGGAGCTTTCTTT,CSVGGGQAVGAFF
TRBJ1-5,TRBV18,-,-,TGTGCCAGCTCACCAGCGGGGGGGAGTAGTCAGCCCCAGCATTTT,CASSPAGGSSQPQHF
TRBJ1-5,TRBV6-1,TRBD1,-,TGTGCCAGCAGTGAAGGAGTAGCCTCGGGACAGTTCAATCAGCCCCAGCATTTT,CASSEGVASGQFNQPQHF
TRBJ2-1,TRBV5-6,-,-,TGTGCCAGCAGCTTGGGGCTGTACAATGAGCAGTTCTTC,CASSLGLYNEQFF
TRBJ1-1,TRBV5-1,-,-,TGCGCCAGCAGCTTGACGGACATGAACACTGAAGCTTTCTTT,CASSLTDMNTEAFF
TRBJ2-2,TRBV19,TRBD1,-,TGTGCCAGTAGTATAGCGACAGGGGTGGTGGGCACCGGGGAGCTGTTTTTT,CASSIATGVVGTGELFF
TRBJ2-7,TRBV7-9,TRBD1,few,TGTGCCAGCAGCTTAGGAGATCGACAGGGTATGAGCTACGAGCAGTACTTC,CASSLGDRQGMSYEQYF
TRBJ1-5,TRBV4-1,TRBD1,-,TGCGCCAGCAGCCAAGCCCCGGGACAGGATTCCTATAGCAATCAGCCCCAGCATTTT,CASSQAPGQDSYSNQPQHF
TRBJ1-5,TRBV6-1,TRBD1,-,TGTGCCAGCAGTGACGGGACAGGGTTTCGGAATCAGCCCCAGCATTTT,CASSDGTGFRNQPQHF
TRBJ1-5,TRBV6-6,TRBD1,-,TGTGCCAGCAGTGTTCTACAGGGGCTTCAGCCCCAGCATTTT,CASSVLQGLQPQHF
TRBJ1-3,TRBV6-1,-,-,TGTGCCACCTCTCCATTTGGGGAGGGAAACACCATATATTTT,CATSPFGEGNTIYF
TRBJ2-7,TRBV9,TRBD2,-,TGTGCCAGCAGCGTAGCTGGACTAGCGGGAGGTTACGAGCAGTACTTC,CASSVAGLAGGYEQYF
TRBJ1-5,TRBV19,-,-,TGTGCCAGTAGTATAGATCGGGGGGGAGTCAGTTGGAGCAATCAGCCCCAGCATTTT,CASSIDRGGVSWSNQPQHF
TRBJ2-3,TRBV27,-,-,TGTGCCAGCAGTTTATCGCAGGGCCGCACAGATACGCAGTATTTT,CASSLSQGRTDTQYF
TRBJ2-1,TRBV7-3,-,-,TGTGCCAGCAGCCCCCCCGGGGCCGCGACTAGTGAGCAGTTCTTC,CASSPPGAATSEQFF
TRBJ2-1,TRBV7-3,TRBD1,once,TGTGCCAGCAGCCCGGGACAGGCGTACAATGAGCAGTTCTTC,CASSPGQAYNEQFF
TRBJ2-5,TRBV30,TRBD2,-,TGTGCCTGGAGACCCGGGACTAGCGGGACTGAGACCCAGTACTTC,CAWRPGTSGTETQYF
TRBJ1-2,TRBV29-1,-,-,TGCAGCGTTGAAGAGATCAGCTATGGCTACACCTTC,CSVEEISYGYTF
TRBJ1-1,TRBV4-1,TRBD1,once,TGCGCCAGCAGCTTGGACAGGGAAAAAGGGGTGAACACTGAAGCTTTCTTT,CASSLDREKGVNTEAFF
TRBJ2-7,TRBV5-1,TRBD2,-,TGCGCCAGCAGCTCGGGACTAGCGGGGTACTCCTACGAGCAGTACTTC,CASSSGLAGYSYEQYF
TRBJ2-6,TRBV19,-,-,TGTGCCAGTAGTATCCACAGTGCGGGGGCCAACGTCCTGACTTTC,CASSIHSAGANVLTF
TRBJ2-1,TRBV5-1,-,once,TGCGCCAGCAGCCTCACTAGAAATGAGCAGTTCTTC,CASSLTRNEQFF
TRBJ2-7,TRBV19,-,-,TGTGCCAGTAGTATCGTGGCAGCCTACGAGCAGTACTTC,CASSIVAAYEQYF